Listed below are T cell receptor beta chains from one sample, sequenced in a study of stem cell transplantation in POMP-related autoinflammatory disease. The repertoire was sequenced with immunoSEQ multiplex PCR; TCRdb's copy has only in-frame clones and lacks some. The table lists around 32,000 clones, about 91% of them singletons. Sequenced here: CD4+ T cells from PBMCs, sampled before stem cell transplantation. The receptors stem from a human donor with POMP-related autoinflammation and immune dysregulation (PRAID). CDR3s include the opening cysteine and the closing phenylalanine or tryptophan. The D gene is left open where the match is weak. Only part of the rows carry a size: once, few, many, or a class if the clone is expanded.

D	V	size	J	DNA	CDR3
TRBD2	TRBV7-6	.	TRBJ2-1	TGTGCCAGCAGCGTTGGTCTAGCGGGAGCCAATGAGCAGTTCTTC	CASSVGLAGANEQFF
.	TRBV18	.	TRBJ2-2	TGTGCCAGCTCACCACTTAGAGGGGCAAACACCGGGGAGCTGTTTTTT	CASSPLRGANTGELFF
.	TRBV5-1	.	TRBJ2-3	TGCGCCAGCAGCTCAGAATCGATGACAGATACGCAGTATTTT	CASSSESMTDTQYF
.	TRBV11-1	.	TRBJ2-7	TGTGCCAGCAGCGCCCGGACAGCCACCTACGAGCAGTACTTC	CASSARTATYEQYF
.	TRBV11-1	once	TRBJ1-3	TGTGCCAGCAGCTTAGACGGACCAAGAAACACCATATATTTT	CASSLDGPRNTIYF
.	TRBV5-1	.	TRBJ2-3	TGCGCCAGCAGCTTGGGTATGGGGGCGGGCACAGATACGCAGTATTTT	CASSLGMGAGTDTQYF
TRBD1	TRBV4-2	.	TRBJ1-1	TGTGCCAGCAGCCACAAGGACAGGGTGAACACTGAAGCTTTCTTT	CASSHKDRVNTEAFF
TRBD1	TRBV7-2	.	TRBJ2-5	TGTGCCAGCAGCTTACTCGGGACAGGGAACCAAGAGACCCAGTACTTC	CASSLLGTGNQETQYF
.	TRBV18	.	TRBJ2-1	TGTGCCAGCTCACCATCCAACGGGTACAATGAGCAGTTCTTC	CASSPSNGYNEQFF
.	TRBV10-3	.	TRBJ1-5	TGTGCCATCAGTGGAGGCTACAATCAGCCCCAGCATTTT	CAISGGYNQPQHF
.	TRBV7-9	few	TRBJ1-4	TGTGCCAGCAGCTTAGCCACGGTTGCTAATGAAAAACTGTTTTTT	CASSLATVANEKLFF
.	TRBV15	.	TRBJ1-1	TGTGCCACCAGCATTTGGGGGGATATGAACACTGAAGCTTTCTTT	CATSIWGDMNTEAFF
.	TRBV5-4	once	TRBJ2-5	TGTGCCAGCAGCTTCTCTGATCAAGAGACCCAGTACTTC	CASSFSDQETQYF
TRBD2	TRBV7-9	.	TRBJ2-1	TGTGCCAGCAGCCGCTGGACTAGCGGGGACTACAATGAGCAGTTCTTC	CASSRWTSGDYNEQFF
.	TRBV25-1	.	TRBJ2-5	TGTGCCAGCAGTGAATTGAACAGACAGGAGACCCAGTACTTC	CASSELNRQETQYF
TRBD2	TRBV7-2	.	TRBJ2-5	TGTGCCAGCAGCTTCTTCGGACTAGCGGGAGGGGAGACCCAGTACTTC	CASSFFGLAGGETQYF
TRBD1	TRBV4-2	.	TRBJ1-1	TGTGCCAGCAGCCAAGCGACAGGGGGGAGCACTGAAGCTTTCTTT	CASSQATGGSTEAFF
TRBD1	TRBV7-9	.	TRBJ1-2	TGTGCCAGCAGCCCCAGGACAGGGAGGGAGGATGGCTACACCTTC	CASSPRTGREDGYTF
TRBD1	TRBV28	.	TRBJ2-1	TGTGCCAGCAGCTCCGGGACACATGGACAGGATGAGCAGTTCTTC	CASSSGTHGQDEQFF
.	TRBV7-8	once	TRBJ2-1	TGTGCCAGCAGCTCCCCCCCCAAGGGAGCCACCAATGAGCAGTTCTTC	CASSSPPKGATNEQFF
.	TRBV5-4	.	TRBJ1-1	TGTGCCAGCAGCTTGGCCCCGAACACTGAAGCTTTCTTT	CASSLAPNTEAFF
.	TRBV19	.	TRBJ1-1	TGTGCCAGTTCTGGGTGGACTGAAGCTTTCTTT	CASSGWTEAFF
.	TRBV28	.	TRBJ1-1	TGTGCCAGCAGTTTCCAGGACGGTGAAGCTTTCTTT	CASSFQDGEAFF
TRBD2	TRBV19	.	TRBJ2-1	TGTGCCAGTAGTCTTAGACAGCCCGGTCTAGCGGGAACCCTCTCCTACAATGAGCAGTTCTTC	CASSLRQPGLAGTLSYNEQFF
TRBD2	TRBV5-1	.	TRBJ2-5	TGCGCCAGCAGCTTGGGTGTAGCGGGGAACCAAGAGACCCAGTACTTC	CASSLGVAGNQETQYF
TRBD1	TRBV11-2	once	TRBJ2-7	TGTGCCAGCAGCTTAGGGGCAGGGGGCGCCTACGAGCAGTACTTC	CASSLGAGGAYEQYF
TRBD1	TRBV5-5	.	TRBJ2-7	TGTGCCAGCAGCCCACCGGGACAGGGGATCGGCGAGCAGTACTTC	CASSPPGQGIGEQYF
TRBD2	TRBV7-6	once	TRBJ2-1	TGTGCCAGCAGCATTAGCGGGAGGGCGGATGAGCAGTTCTTC	CASSISGRADEQFF
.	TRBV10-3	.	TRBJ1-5	TGTGCCATCAGTGCTAATCCGGGACCAGATCAGCCCCAGCATTTT	CAISANPGPDQPQHF
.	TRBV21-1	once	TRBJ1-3	TGTGCCAGCAGCAAACCTCGGACAGGGGGCTGGGGAAACACCATATATTTT	CASSKPRTGGWGNTIYF
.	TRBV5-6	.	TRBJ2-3	TGTGCCAGCAGCCCGCGTTGGGGCACAGATACGCAGTATTTT	CASSPRWGTDTQYF
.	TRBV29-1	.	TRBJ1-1	TGCAGCACCTGGGGGGGTATCGCCGGGAACACTGAAGCTTTCTTT	CSTWGGIAGNTEAFF
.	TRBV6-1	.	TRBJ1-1	TGTGCCAGCAGTGGACGGGACCTCAGGCACACTGAAGCTTTCTTT	CASSGRDLRHTEAFF
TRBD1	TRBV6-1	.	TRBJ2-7	TGTGCCAGCAGTGAAGACGTAGGGACAGGATACTCCTACGAGCAGTACTTC	CASSEDVGTGYSYEQYF
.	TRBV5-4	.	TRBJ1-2	TGTGCCAGCAGCTTGGCCCCAGGGCGTAGTGGCTACACCTTC	CASSLAPGRSGYTF
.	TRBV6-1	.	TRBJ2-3	TGTGCCAGCAGGCGGAGGGGCGTTGGAGATACGCAGTATTTT	CASRRRGVGDTQYF
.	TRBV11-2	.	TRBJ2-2	TGTGCCAGCAGCTTAGAAAGAGCCACCGGGGAGCTGTTTTTT	CASSLERATGELFF
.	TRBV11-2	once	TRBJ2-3	TGTGCCAGCAGCTTGGGGGACGTCACAGATACGCAGTATTTT	CASSLGDVTDTQYF
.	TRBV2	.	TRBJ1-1	TGTGCCAGCAGAGGGGGTCCTGAAGCTTTCTTT	CASRGGPEAFF
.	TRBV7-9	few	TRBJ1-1	TGTGCCAGCAGCTTAAGGGATTTCACTGAAGCTTTCTTT	CASSLRDFTEAFF
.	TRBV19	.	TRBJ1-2	TGTGCCAGTGGAGTTGGGTTCTATGGCTACACCTTC	CASGVGFYGYTF
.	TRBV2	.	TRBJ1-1	TGTGCCAGCAGTGTAAGGAACACTGAAGCTTTCTTT	CASSVRNTEAFF
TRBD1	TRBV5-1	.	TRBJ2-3	TGCGCCAGCAGCTTGGGGGACAGGGGCCACACAGATACGCAGTATTTT	CASSLGDRGHTDTQYF
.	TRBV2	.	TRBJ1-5	TGTGCCAGCAGTGAACCCGCAGGGCCTGGGACGCCCCAGCATTTT	CASSEPAGPGTPQHF
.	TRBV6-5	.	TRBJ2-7	TGTGCCAGCAGTTACCGAGACAGCTACGAGCAGTACTTC	CASSYRDSYEQYF
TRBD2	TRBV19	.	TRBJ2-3	TGTGCCAGTAGTATAGAGCGGGGGGGCATCGCAGATACGCAGTATTTT	CASSIERGGIADTQYF
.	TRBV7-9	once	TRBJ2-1	TGTGCCAGCAGCTTGGGAGGGGGCGATGAGCAGTTCTTC	CASSLGGGDEQFF
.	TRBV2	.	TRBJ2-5	TGTGCCAGCAGTCCGACAGAAGAGACCCAGTACTTC	CASSPTEETQYF
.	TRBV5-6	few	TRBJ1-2	TGTGCCAGCAGCTTGGGGGGGAACTATGGCTACACCTTC	CASSLGGNYGYTF
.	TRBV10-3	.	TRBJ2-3	TGTGCCATCAGTGAGGCTCCGGGCGCTAATCGCCTAACCTACACAGATACGCAGTATTTT	CAISEAPGANRLTYTDTQYF
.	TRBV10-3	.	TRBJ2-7	TGTGCCATCAGTGGAGGAGGGGAACGGACCTACGAGCAGTACTTC	CAISGGGERTYEQYF
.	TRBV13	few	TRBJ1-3	TGTGCCAGCAGCCTGACTGGGAACACCATATATTTT	CASSLTGNTIYF
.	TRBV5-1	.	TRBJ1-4	TGCGCCAGCAGCTGGGGGACTAATGAAAAACTGTTTTTT	CASSWGTNEKLFF
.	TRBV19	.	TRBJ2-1	TGTGCCAGTAGTAGCAGGACGAAGCAGTTCTTC	CASSSRTKQFF
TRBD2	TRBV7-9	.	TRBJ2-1	TGTGCCAGTGTGGGACTAGCGGGGGTCAGCTCCTACAATGAGCAGTTCTTC	CASVGLAGVSSYNEQFF
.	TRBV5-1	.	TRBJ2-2	TGCGCCAGCAGCTTTGTGGCCGAAAAAACCGGGGAGCTGTTTTTT	CASSFVAEKTGELFF
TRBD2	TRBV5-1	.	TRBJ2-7	TGCGCCAGCAGCCCGGCTGGTACCCCTCAAGCGGGAGACCTCTACGAGCAGTACTTC	CASSPAGTPQAGDLYEQYF
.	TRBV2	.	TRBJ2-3	TGTGCCAGCAGTAAAATCTCAGGCAGCACAGATACGCAGTATTTT	CASSKISGSTDTQYF
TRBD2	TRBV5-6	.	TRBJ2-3	TGTGCCAGCAGCCCAATAGCGGGAGGGCCTCATACGCAGTATTTT	CASSPIAGGPHTQYF
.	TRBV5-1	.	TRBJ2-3	TGCGCCAGCAGCTTAGGGTGGGATACGCAGTATTTT	CASSLGWDTQYF